Listed below are T cell receptor beta chains from one sample, sequenced in a study of radiotherapy plus CTLA-4 blockade in lung cancer. Clones were read by immunoSEQ multiplex PCR, and TCRdb kept only the in-frame ones, dropping some. The sample yields some 78,000 clones, 85% to 90% seen once. Sequenced material: peripheral blood, taken from a patient treated with radiotherapy plus ipilimumab. The receptors derive from a human donor with non-small cell lung cancer who had stable disease on radiotherapy plus ipilimumab. The CDR3 runs from the conserved cysteine through the conserved F or W. A D gene is named only where the DNA matches it firmly. Size is stated for part of the rows, as once, few or many counts, or as a class when the clone is expanded.

D	V	J	size	CDR3	DNA
NA	TRBV7-2	TRBJ2-7	NA	CASSLGAGQYYEQYF	TGTGCCAGCAGCTTAGGGGCAGGTCAATACTACGAGCAGTACTTC
NA	TRBV28	TRBJ1-4	NA	CASSLPGGAGEKLFF	TGTGCCAGCAGTTTACCCGGGGGCGCGGGCGAAAAACTGTTTTTT
TRBD2	TRBV5-8	TRBJ2-1	NA	CASSFSGRVPNEQFF	TGTGCCAGCAGCTTTAGCGGGAGGGTCCCCAATGAGCAGTTCTTC
NA	TRBV28	TRBJ2-3	NA	CASSLLGGTARTDTQYF	TGTGCCAGCAGTTTATTAGGAGGGACAGCCCGCACAGATACGCAGTATTTT
TRBD2	TRBV30	TRBJ2-1	NA	CAWSPLAGGRDEQFF	TGTGCCTGGAGTCCACTAGCGGGGGGGAGGGATGAGCAGTTCTTC
NA	TRBV16	TRBJ1-1	few	CASSQSGDTEAFF	TGTGCCAGCAGCCAATCAGGGGACACTGAAGCTTTCTTT
TRBD2	TRBV5-1	TRBJ2-7	NA	CASSLGVMGLAGGRAYEQYF	TGCGCCAGCAGCTTGGGGGTTATGGGACTAGCGGGAGGGAGGGCCTACGAGCAGTACTTC
TRBD1	TRBV7-9	TRBJ1-1	NA	CASSIRTGNTEAFF	TGTGCCAGCAGCATCCGGACAGGGAACACTGAAGCTTTCTTT
NA	TRBV5-1	TRBJ2-1	NA	CASVSTGARGNEQFF	TGCGCCAGCGTGAGTACGGGGGCGAGGGGCAATGAGCAGTTCTTC
NA	TRBV29-1	TRBJ2-7	NA	CSVGHGEGEQYF	TGCAGCGTCGGACACGGCGAGGGGGAGCAGTACTTC
NA	TRBV27	TRBJ2-2	NA	CASRGSNTGELFF	TGTGCCAGCCGCGGGTCGAACACCGGGGAGCTGTTTTTT
NA	TRBV7-6	TRBJ2-2	NA	CASSLATGGANGELFF	TGTGCCAGCAGCTTAGCTACCGGGGGCGCGAACGGGGAGCTGTTTTTT
TRBD2	TRBV2	TRBJ2-3	few	CATQTGLAETDTQYF	TGTGCCACTCAAACGGGACTAGCGGAAACAGATACGCAGTATTTT
NA	TRBV19	TRBJ2-7	NA	CASSISPTSSEQYF	TGTGCCAGTAGTATTTCCCCGACTAGTTCGGAGCAGTACTTC
NA	TRBV20-1	TRBJ2-1	NA	CSAREATEQFF	TGCAGTGCTAGAGAGGCAACTGAGCAGTTCTTC
TRBD2	TRBV13	TRBJ2-4	NA	CASSLAGGGNIQYF	TGTGCCAGCAGTCTAGCGGGAGGAGGAAACATTCAGTACTTC
NA	TRBV20-1	TRBJ2-3	NA	CSATGTFAQYF	TGCAGTGCGACCGGGACGTTTGCGCAGTATTTT
TRBD1	TRBV29-1	TRBJ1-4	NA	CSVNQGAAYEKLFF	TGCAGCGTAAACCAGGGGGCGGCTTATGAAAAACTGTTTTTT
NA	TRBV29-1	TRBJ2-3	NA	CSVDKRDTQYF	TGCAGCGTTGACAAGCGCGATACGCAGTATTTT
NA	TRBV7-3	TRBJ2-5	NA	CASSLAGRALGETQYF	TGTGCCAGCAGCCTCGCGGGCAGGGCGTTAGGAGAGACCCAGTACTTC
NA	TRBV7-9	TRBJ2-2	NA	CASSPPTGRPTGELFF	TGTGCCAGCAGCCCGCCGACGGGCAGGCCCACCGGGGAGCTGTTTTTT
TRBD1	TRBV30	TRBJ1-6	NA	CAWRPTTGARSPLHF	TGTGCCTGGAGACCTACTACAGGGGCGCGTTCACCCCTCCACTTT
TRBD1	TRBV7-2	TRBJ2-1	NA	CASSIRGQGAYNEQFF	TGTGCCAGCAGCATCCGGGGGCAGGGGGCTTACAATGAGCAGTTCTTC
NA	TRBV11-2	TRBJ1-5	NA	CASSLVGVYSNQPQHF	TGTGCCAGCAGCTTAGTAGGTGTCTATAGCAATCAGCCCCAGCATTTT
NA	TRBV18	TRBJ2-5	NA	CASSPSNRPQETQYF	TGTGCCAGCTCGCCTTCGAACAGACCTCAAGAGACCCAGTACTTC
TRBD2	TRBV4-1	TRBJ2-1	few	CASSQDDLAGGYNEQFF	TGCGCCAGCAGCCAAGATGATTTAGCGGGAGGTTACAATGAGCAGTTCTTC
NA	TRBV28	TRBJ2-5	NA	CASNSAWVAGRSETQYF	TGTGCCAGCAACAGTGCCTGGGTAGCAGGACGGAGTGAGACCCAGTACTTC
NA	TRBV30	TRBJ2-7	NA	CAWSVGGTVYEQYF	TGTGCCTGGAGTGTGGGGGGGACAGTCTACGAGCAGTACTTC
TRBD1	TRBV9	TRBJ2-7	once	CASSARQGWSYEQYF	TGTGCCAGCAGCGCACGACAGGGTTGGTCCTACGAGCAGTACTTC
NA	TRBV7-9	TRBJ1-2	NA	CASSLYQSNYGYTF	TGTGCCAGCAGCTTATATCAGTCTAACTATGGCTACACCTTC
TRBD1	TRBV6-1	TRBJ1-5	once	CASSEGQGSYQPQHF	TGTGCCAGCAGTGAAGGACAGGGGTCTTATCAGCCCCAGCATTTT
TRBD1	TRBV6-1	TRBJ1-5	NA	CASRVTGVGQPQHF	TGTGCCAGCAGAGTAACAGGGGTGGGGCAGCCCCAGCATTTT